Following are 5 T cell receptor beta chains from one sample sequenced in a study of blood T cell repertoires in COVID-19. Profiled with immunoSEQ multiplex PCR; TCRdb holds only in-frame clones, not every one. The sample shows some 330,000 clones, under 90% of them seen only once. The specimen sequenced was PBMCs or T cells enriched from blood (not recorded which). The receptors were gathered from a man aged 25 to 40 who had recovered from COVID-19.

With respect to this clone: The same CDR3 is also encoded by other DNA sequences in this sample. The J gene is TRBJ1-2, the V gene TRBV5-8; no firm D call. The CDR3 consists of 13 residues. V gave up 0 bases and J gave up 2 bases, with 5 bases separating them. The germline CDR1 and CDR2 sequences are SGHTS and YDEGEE. CDR3 in amino acids: CASSLDRNYGYTF. Written as DNA, the CDR3 is TGTGCCAGCAGCTTGGACAGAAACTATGGCTACACCTTC.

DNA for the CDR3: TGTGCCAGCAGCCGGGCCGACAGGGTGAGTGAGCAGTACTTC. It encodes CASSRADRVSEQYF. The rearrangement links TRBV14 to TRBJ2-7, with 7 bases that match TRBD1. The V segment lost 4 bases and the J segment 7 bases; nucleotides outside the gene matches: 10. The CDR3 has 14 residues. CDR1 SGHDN and CDR2 FVKESK come from the germline V gene.

This chain links TRBV21-1 with TRBJ2-1; the table's D gene call, TRBD1, was not cross checked with the DNA. TRBV21-1 is an annotated pseudogene. The CDR3 is 17 residues long. CDR3 in DNA: TGTGCCAGCAGCAAAGCGGGCGCCGGACAATCCTACAATGAGCAGTTCTTC. Its translation is CASSKAGAGQSYNEQFF.

This clone was detected only once. This rearrangement joins TRBV5-4 to TRBJ1-3; D is unresolved. The germline gives CDR1 SGHNT, CDR2 YYREEE (reference sequence). V lost 4 bases to trimming and J lost 0 bases, with 11 bases between them. The CDR3 totals 15 residues. DNA of the CDR3: TGTGCCAGCAGCCCTCAGGTTAACTCTGGAAACACCATATATTTT. This sequence encodes CASSPQVNSGNTIYF.

V gene TRBV28 combines with J gene TRBJ2-5, with TRBD1 matching 8 bases. Germline CDR1 is MDHEN and CDR2 is SYDVKM. After removal of 2 bases from V and 5 bases from J, the junction contained 4 bases not matched to a gene. CDR3 length: 14 residues. The chain's CDR3 is CASSLPGGLETQYF. In DNA, the CDR3 is TGTGCCAGCAGTTTACCAGGGGGCCTGGAGACCCAGTACTTC.